These 14 T cell receptor beta chains originate from one sample sequenced in a study of T cell responses to AZD1222 COVID-19 vaccine. Assay: immunoSEQ multiplex PCR; the TCRdb copy retains only in-frame clones and omits some. The table shows some 25,000 clones, with around 86% occurring only once. Sequences were derived from peripheral blood, sampled 28 days after the second AZD1222 dose. All receptors come from an adult who received the AZD1222 COVID-19 vaccine.

The chain recombines TRBV6-2 or TRBV6-3 with TRBJ2-1; unclear D gene. The CDR3 contains 13 residues. From germline, CDR1 is MNHEY and CDR2 SVGEGT. V lost 2 bases, J lost 10 bases, and 12 bases lay in between. This CDR3 reads CASSYRLDAEQFF. CDR3 nucleotide sequence: TGTGCCAGCAGTTACCGGCTAGACGCCGAGCAGTTCTTC.

The J gene is TRBJ2-1, the V gene TRBV6-1; D gene unclear. Trimming took 2 bases from V and 4 from J, leaving 3 bases between them. Germline CDR1 reads MNHNS; CDR2 reads SASEGT. This CDR3 comprises 12 residues. CDR3 in DNA: TGTGCCAGCAGTGAACAGTACAATGAGCAGTTCTTC. Encoded protein: CASSEQYNEQFF.

The count of this clone is one. This rearrangement joins TRBV7-2 to TRBJ2-2, with 10 positions matching TRBD2. This CDR3 has 14 amino acids. V lost 7 bases to trimming and J lost 4 bases; unmatched junction nucleotides: 3. The V gene's germline CDR1 is SGHTA and CDR2 FQGNSA. The CDR3 nucleotides are TGTGCCAGCACATCTAGCGGGAGCACCGGGGAGCTGTTTTTT. Its translation: CASTSSGSTGELFF.

The J gene is TRBJ2-7, the V gene TRBV11-2; TRBD1 aligns across 9 bases. The V gene's germline CDR1 is SGHAT and CDR2 FQNNGV. After removal of 0 bases from V and 5 bases from J, the junction contained 5 bases not matched to a gene. CDR3 length: 15 residues. This CDR3 is CASSLDPGTGNEQYF. The CDR3 coding sequence is TGTGCCAGCAGCTTAGATCCCGGGACAGGGAACGAGCAGTACTTC.

The chain recombines TRBV4-1 with TRBJ2-1, with D unclear. With 3 bases removed from V and 2 bases from J, the gap between germline ends came to 8 bases. The CDR3 sequence is 14 residues long. From germline, CDR1 is MGHRA and CDR2 YSYEKL. The CDR3 bases are TGCGCCAGCAGCCAGCCCCCAACCTACAATGAGCAGTTCTTC. This sequence encodes CASSQPPTYNEQFF.

The rearrangement joins TRBV11-2 to TRBJ1-5, with a weak D call TRBD1 (5 bases). The CDR3 covers 14 residues. Germline V gene sequence: CDR1 SGHAT, CDR2 FQNNGV. The V gene lost 6 bases and the J gene lost 1 base, with 10 bases spanning the gap. The CDR3 DNA reads as TGTGCCAGCAGTCAGGGCCAAAGCAATCAGCCCCAGCATTTT. It codes for CASSQGQSNQPQHF.

V is TRBV7-2 and J is TRBJ2-3; 9 nucleotides align to TRBD1. The CDR3 is 16 residues long. Trimming cost V 4 bases and J 5 bases; bases outside gene matches: 10. Germline assignment: CDR1 SGHTA and CDR2 FQGNSA. For the CDR3, the DNA is TGTGCCAGCAGCTCTAAAGACAGGGGGTATGGAGATACGCAGTATTTT. Its translation: CASSSKDRGYGDTQYF. The whole variable domain, remainder taken from reference TRBV7-2 and TRBJ2-3, is GAGVSQSPSNKVTEKGKDVELRCDPISGHTALYWYRQSLGQGLEFLIYFQGNSAPDKSGLPSDRFSAERTGGSVSTLTIQRTQQEDSAVYLCASSSKDRGYGDTQYFGPGTRLTVL.

The chain links TRBV28 to TRBJ1-3; 10 nucleotides align to TRBD1. The CDR3 is 15 residues long. V gave up 4 bases and J gave up 6 bases; unmatched junction bases: 6. CDR1 is MDHEN and CDR2 is SYDVKM in the germline V gene. For the CDR3, the DNA is TGTGCCAGCAGTTCCTGGACAGGGGGACAAAACACCATATATTTT. This sequence encodes CASSSWTGGQNTIYF.

The genes are TRBV28 and TRBJ1-1; D not resolved. Trimming shortened V by 6 bases and J by 3 bases, and 8 bases separated the two germline ends. CDR1 MDHEN and CDR2 SYDVKM come from the germline V gene. The CDR3 contains 12 residues. The CDR3 region has the DNA TGTGCCAGCAGAGGCAGGTACACTGAAGCTTTCTTT. Translated, it gives CASRGRYTEAFF.

Note on this clone: A junction boundary mismatches the germline segment, possibly from a read error. The V and J genes are TRBV19 and TRBJ1-2; perhaps TRBD1 as D (6 bases). Per the germline V gene, CDR1 is LNHDA and CDR2 is SQIVND (reference sequence). The CDR3 is 11 amino acids. The CDR3 spells CASSPQGRRGF. CDR3 in DNA: TGTGCCAGTAGTCCCCAGGGGCGCCGGGGCTTC.

The genes are TRBV21-1 and TRBJ2-3; TRBD2 was called by the table and not checked on the DNA. TRBV21-1 constitutes a pseudogene. This CDR3 is 14 amino acids long. The CDR3: CASSKLGGADTQYF. Here the CDR3 DNA reads TGTGCCAGCAGCAAATTGGGGGGTGCAGATACGCAGTATTTT.

The chain employs TRBV4-2 and TRBJ2-2; a possible D gene is TRBD2 (6 bases). V gave up 5 bases and J gave up 1 base, with 11 bases separating them. This CDR3 has 15 amino acids. Germline CDR1 LGHNA, CDR2 YNFKEQ. This CDR3 reads CASSGPGLNTGELFF. The CDR3 DNA reads TGTGCCAGCAGCGGACCGGGACTGAACACCGGGGAGCTGTTTTTT.

This chain connects TRBV5-1 to TRBJ2-3; D gene uncertain. Germline assignment: CDR1 SGHRS and CDR2 YFSETQ. This CDR3 has 15 residues. Trimming left V 6 bases short and J 0 bases short, with 14 bases between. CDR3 coding DNA: TGCGCCAGCAAAGGTCAGGTATCTAGCACAGATACGCAGTATTTT. Translating gives CASKGQVSSTDTQYF. Complete variable domain (other parts from reference TRBV5-1 and TRBJ2-3): KAGVTQTPRYLIKTRGQQVTLSCSPISGHRSVSWYQQTPGQGLQFLFEYFSETQRNKGNFPGRFSGRQFSNSRSEMNVSTLELGDSALYLCASKGQVSSTDTQYFGPGTRLTVL.

The chain recombines TRBV21-1 with TRBJ1-5. TRBV21-1 constitutes a pseudogene. CDR3 length equals 17 residues. The CDR3 spells CASKLGFGDGPGRPQHF. CDR3 bases: TGTGCCAGCAAATTAGGTTTCGGGGATGGGCCAGGGCGGCCCCAGCATTTT.